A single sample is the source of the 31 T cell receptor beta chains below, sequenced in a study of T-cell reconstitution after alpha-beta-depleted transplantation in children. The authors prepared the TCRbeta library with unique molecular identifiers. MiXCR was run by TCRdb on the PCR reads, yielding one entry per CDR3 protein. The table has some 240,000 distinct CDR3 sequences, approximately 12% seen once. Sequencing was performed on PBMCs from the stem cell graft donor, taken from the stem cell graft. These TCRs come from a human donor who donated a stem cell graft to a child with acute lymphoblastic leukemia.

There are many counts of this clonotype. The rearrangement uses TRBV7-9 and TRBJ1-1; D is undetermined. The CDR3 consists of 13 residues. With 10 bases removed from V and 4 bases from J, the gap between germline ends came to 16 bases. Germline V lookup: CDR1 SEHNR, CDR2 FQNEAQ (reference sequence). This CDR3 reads CATPENGVTEAFF. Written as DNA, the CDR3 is TGTGCCACCCCGGAGAACGGAGTCACTGAAGCTTTCTTT. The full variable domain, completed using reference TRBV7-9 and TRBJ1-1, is DTGVSQNPRHKITKRGQNVTFRCDPISEHNRLYWYRQTLGQGPEFLTYFQNEAQLEKSRLLSDRFSAERPKGSFSTLEIQRTEQGDSAMYLCATPENGVTEAFFGQGTRLTVV.

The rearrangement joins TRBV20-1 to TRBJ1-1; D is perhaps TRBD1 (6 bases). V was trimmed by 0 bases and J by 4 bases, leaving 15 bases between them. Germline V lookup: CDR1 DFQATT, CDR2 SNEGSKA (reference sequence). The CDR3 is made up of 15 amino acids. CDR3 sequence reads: CSARDQTGLLTEAFF. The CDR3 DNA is TGCAGTGCTAGAGATCAAACAGGGCTGCTCACTGAAGCTTTCTTT.

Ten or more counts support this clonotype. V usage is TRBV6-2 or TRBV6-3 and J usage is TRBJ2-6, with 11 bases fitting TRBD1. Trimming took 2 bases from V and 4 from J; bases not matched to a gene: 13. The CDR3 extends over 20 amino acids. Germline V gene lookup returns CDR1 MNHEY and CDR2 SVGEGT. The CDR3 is CASSYAWGQGGVTGANVLTF. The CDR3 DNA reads TGTGCCAGCAGTTACGCTTGGGGACAGGGGGGTGTCACCGGGGCCAACGTCCTGACTTTC.

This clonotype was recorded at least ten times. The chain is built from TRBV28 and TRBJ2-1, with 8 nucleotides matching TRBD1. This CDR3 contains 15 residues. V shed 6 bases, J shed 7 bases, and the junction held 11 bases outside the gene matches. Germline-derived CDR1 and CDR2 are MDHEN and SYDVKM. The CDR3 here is CASRVAGGFGNEQFF. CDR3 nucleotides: TGTGCCAGCAGAGTTGCAGGGGGCTTCGGAAATGAGCAGTTCTTC.

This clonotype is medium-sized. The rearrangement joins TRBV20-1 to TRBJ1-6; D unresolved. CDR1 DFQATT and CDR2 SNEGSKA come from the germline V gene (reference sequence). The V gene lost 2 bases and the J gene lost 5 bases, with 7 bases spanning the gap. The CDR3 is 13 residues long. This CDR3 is CSARSRHNSPLHF. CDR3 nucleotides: TGCAGTGCTAGATCCCGCCATAATTCACCCCTCCACTTT.

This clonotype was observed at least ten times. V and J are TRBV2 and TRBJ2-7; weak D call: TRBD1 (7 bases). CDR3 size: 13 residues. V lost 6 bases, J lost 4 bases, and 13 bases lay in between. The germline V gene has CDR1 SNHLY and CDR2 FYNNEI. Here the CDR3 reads CASRATGRYEQYF. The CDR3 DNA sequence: TGTGCCAGCAGGGCGACAGGGAGGTACGAGCAGTACTTC.

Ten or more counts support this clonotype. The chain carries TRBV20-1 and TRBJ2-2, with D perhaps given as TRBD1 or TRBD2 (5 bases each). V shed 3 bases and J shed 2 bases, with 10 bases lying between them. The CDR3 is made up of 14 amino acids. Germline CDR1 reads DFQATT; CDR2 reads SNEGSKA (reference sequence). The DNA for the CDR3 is TGCAGTGCTAGTCGAGGGGCTAACACCGGGGAGCTGTTTTTT. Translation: CSASRGANTGELFF.

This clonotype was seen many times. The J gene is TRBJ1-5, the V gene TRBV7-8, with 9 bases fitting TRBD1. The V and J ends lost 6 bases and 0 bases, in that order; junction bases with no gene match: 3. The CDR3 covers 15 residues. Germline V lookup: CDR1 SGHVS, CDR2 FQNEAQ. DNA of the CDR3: TGTGCCAGCAGGCAGGACAGGGGTAGCAATCAGCCCCAGCATTTT. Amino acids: CASRQDRGSNQPQHF.

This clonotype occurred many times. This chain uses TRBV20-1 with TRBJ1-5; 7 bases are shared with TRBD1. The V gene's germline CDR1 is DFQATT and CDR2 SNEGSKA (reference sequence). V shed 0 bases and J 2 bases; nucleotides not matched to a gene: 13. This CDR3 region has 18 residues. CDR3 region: CSARDGGRGNSGNQPQHF. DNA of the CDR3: TGCAGTGCTAGAGATGGGGGCAGGGGGAATTCGGGCAATCAGCCCCAGCATTTT.

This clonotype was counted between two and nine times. In DNA, the CDR3 is TGCAGCGTTGAAGGGGCCGTCTCTACCTACAATGAGCAGTTCTTC. It codes for CSVEGAVSTYNEQFF. J is TRBJ2-1 and V is TRBV29-1; D not resolved. CDR1 and CDR2 (germline): SQVTM, ANQGSEA. V was cut by 1 base and J by 2 bases, with 12 bases left in between. This CDR3 contains 15 residues.

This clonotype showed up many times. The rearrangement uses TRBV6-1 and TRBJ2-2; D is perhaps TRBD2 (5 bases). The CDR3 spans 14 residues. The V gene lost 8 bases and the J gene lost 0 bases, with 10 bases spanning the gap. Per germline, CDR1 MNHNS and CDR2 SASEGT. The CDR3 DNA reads TGTGCCAGCGCCGGGATTGCGAACACCGGGGAGCTGTTTTTT. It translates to CASAGIANTGELFF.

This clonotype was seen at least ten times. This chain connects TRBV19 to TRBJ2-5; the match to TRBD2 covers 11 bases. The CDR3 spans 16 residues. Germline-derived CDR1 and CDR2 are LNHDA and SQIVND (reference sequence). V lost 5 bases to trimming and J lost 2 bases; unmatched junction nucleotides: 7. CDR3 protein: CASSPTRLAGQETQYF. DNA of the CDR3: TGTGCCAGTAGTCCAACGCGACTAGCGGGACAAGAGACCCAGTACTTC.

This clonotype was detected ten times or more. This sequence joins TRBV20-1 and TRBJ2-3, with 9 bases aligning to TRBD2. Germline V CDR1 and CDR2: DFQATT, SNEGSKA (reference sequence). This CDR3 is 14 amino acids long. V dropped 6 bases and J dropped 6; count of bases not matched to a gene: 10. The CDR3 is CSANRGGALDTQYF. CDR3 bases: TGCAGTGCAAACCGCGGGGGGGCGTTGGATACGCAGTATTTT.

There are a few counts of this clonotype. CDR3 protein: CSATDWLAGARDTQYF. The CDR3 DNA follows: TGCAGTGCTACCGACTGGCTAGCGGGAGCGAGGGATACGCAGTATTTT. The gene calls are TRBV20-1 and TRBJ2-3; 10 bases fit TRBD2. Germline V gene data show CDR1 as DFQATT and CDR2 as SNEGSKA (reference sequence). CDR3 length equals 16 residues. V was pared by 4 bases and J by 6 bases, with 13 bases of the junction left unmatched.

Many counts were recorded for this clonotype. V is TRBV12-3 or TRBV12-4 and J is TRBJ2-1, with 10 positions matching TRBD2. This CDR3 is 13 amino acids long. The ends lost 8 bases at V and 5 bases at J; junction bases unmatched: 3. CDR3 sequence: CASGLAVNNEQFF. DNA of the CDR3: TGTGCCAGCGGACTAGCGGTTAACAATGAGCAGTTCTTC.

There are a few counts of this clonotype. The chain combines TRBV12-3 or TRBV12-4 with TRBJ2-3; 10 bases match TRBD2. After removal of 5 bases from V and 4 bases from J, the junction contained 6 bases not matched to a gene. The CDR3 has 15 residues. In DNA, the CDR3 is TGTGCCAGCAGTCCAGCGGGAGGGGGAGCAGATACGCAGTATTTT. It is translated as CASSPAGGGADTQYF.

The CDR3 sequence: CAWSGRVWTGVRYTF. In nucleotides, the CDR3 is TGTGCCTGGAGTGGGCGCGTATGGACAGGGGTACGCTACACCTTC. The J gene is TRBJ1-2, the V gene TRBV30; 9 bases agree with TRBD1. Germline V gene data show CDR1 as GTSNPN and CDR2 as SVGIG (reference sequence). Trimming cost V 1 base and J 9 bases; bases outside gene matches: 12. There are 15 residues in the CDR3.

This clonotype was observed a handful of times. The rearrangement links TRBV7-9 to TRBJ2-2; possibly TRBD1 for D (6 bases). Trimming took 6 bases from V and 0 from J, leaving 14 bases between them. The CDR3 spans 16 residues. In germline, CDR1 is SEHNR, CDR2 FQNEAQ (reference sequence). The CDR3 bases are TGTGCCAGCAGAACTGAGACAGGTTCGAACACCGGGGAGCTGTTTTTT. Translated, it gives CASRTETGSNTGELFF.

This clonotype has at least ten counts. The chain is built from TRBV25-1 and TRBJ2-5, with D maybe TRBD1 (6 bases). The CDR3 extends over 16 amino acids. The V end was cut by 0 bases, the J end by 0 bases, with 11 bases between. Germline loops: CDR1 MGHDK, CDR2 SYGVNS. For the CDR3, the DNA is TGTGCCAGCAGTGAATACGGACAGCCGTACCAAGAGACCCAGTACTTC. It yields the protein CASSEYGQPYQETQYF.

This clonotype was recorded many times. CDR3 in DNA: TGCGCCAGCAGCTTGGGTAGATTCCAAGAGACCCAGTACTTC. Amino acids: CASSLGRFQETQYF. This chain connects TRBV5-1 to TRBJ2-5; the D is unclear. CDR3 size: 14 residues. Per the germline V gene, CDR1 is SGHRS and CDR2 is YFSETQ. Trimming removed 0 bases at V and 1 base at J, with 7 bases between. Complete variable domain (other parts from reference TRBV5-1 and TRBJ2-5): KAGVTQTPRYLIKTRGQQVTLSCSPISGHRSVSWYQQTPGQGLQFLFEYFSETQRNKGNFPGRFSGRQFSNSRSEMNVSTLELGDSALYLCASSLGRFQETQYFGPGTRLLVL.

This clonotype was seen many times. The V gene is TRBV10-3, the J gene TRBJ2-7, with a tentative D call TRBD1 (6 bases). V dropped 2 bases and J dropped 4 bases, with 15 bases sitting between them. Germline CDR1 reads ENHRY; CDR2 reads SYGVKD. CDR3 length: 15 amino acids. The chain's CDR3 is CAISEEAGARYEQYF. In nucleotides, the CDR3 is TGTGCCATCAGTGAGGAGGCAGGGGCTCGTTACGAGCAGTACTTC.

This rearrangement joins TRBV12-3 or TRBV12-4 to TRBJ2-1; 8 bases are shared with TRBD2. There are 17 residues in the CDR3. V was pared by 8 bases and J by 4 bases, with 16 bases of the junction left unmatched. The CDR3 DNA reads TGTGCCAGCTTGGCCCCCCACCGGACTAGCAGTTACAATGAGCAGTTCTTC. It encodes CASLAPHRTSSYNEQFF.

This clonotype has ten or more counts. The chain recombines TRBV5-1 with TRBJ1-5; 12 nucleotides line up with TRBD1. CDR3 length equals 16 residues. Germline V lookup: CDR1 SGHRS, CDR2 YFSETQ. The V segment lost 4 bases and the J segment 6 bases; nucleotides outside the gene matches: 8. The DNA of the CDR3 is TGCGCCAGCAGCCCAGGCGGGACAGGGGGCTTTCAGCCCCAGCATTTT. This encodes CASSPGGTGGFQPQHF.

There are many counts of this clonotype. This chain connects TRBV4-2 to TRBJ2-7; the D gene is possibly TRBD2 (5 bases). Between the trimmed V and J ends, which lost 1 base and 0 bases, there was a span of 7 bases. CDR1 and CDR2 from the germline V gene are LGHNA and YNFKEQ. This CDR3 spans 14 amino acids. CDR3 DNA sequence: TGTGCCAGCAGCCAAGTAGGGAGCTCCTACGAGCAGTACTTC. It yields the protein CASSQVGSSYEQYF.

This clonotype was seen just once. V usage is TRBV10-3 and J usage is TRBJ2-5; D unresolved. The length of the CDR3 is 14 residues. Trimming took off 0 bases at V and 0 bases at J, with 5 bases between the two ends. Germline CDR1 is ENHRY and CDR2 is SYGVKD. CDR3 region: CAISESWDQETQYF. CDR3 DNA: TGTGCCATCAGTGAGTCATGGGACCAAGAGACCCAGTACTTC.

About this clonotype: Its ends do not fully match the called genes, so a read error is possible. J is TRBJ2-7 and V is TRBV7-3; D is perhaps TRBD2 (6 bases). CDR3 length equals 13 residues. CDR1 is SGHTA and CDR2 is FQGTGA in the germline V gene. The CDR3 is CASSLTSTYEQYF. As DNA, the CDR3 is TGTGCCAGCAGCCTAACTAGCACCTACGAGCAGTACTTC.

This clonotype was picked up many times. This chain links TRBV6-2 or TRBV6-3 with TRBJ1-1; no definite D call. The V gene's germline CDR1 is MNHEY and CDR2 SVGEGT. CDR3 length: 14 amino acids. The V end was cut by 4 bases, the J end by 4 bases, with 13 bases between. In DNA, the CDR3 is TGTGCCAGCAGTTTCTCCCGGTGGTCCACTGAAGCTTTCTTT. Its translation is CASSFSRWSTEAFF.

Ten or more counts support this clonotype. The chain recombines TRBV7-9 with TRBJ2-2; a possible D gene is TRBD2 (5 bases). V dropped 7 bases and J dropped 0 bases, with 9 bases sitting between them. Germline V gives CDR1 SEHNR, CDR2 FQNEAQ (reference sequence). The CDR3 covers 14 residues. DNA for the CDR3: TGTGCCAGCATCCGACTAACGAACACCGGGGAGCTGTTTTTT. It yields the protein CASIRLTNTGELFF.

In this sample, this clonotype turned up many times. The CDR3 here is CASSLVLTGGGDEQFF. The CDR3 DNA reads TGCGCCAGCAGCTTGGTATTGACAGGGGGAGGCGATGAGCAGTTCTTC. The V and J genes are TRBV5-1 and TRBJ2-1, with 9 bases that match TRBD1. Germline values: CDR1 SGHRS, CDR2 YFSETQ. Losses at the gene ends were 0 bases for V and 8 bases for J; bases not matched to a gene: 9. The CDR3 is made up of 16 amino acids.

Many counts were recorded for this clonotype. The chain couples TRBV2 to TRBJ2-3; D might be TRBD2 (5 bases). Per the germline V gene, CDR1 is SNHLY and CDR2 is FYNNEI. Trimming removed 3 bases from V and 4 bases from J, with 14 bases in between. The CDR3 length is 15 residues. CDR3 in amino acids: CASSETGFGADTQYF. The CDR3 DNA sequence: TGTGCCAGCAGTGAGACGGGATTTGGGGCAGATACGCAGTATTTT.

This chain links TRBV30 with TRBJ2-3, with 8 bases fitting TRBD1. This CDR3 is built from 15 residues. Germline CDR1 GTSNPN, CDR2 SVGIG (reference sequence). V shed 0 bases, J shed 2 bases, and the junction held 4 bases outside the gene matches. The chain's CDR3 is CAWSVPGGATDTQYF. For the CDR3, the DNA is TGTGCCTGGAGTGTCCCAGGGGGCGCCACAGATACGCAGTATTTT.